The 29 T cell receptor beta chains reported below all come from one sample, sequenced in a study of blood T cells in healthy people across ages. Then a second PCR, running about 6 to 12 cycles, was carried out with a sample-barcoded 5' primer and a J-beta primer mix. TCRdb independently ran MiXCR on the 5' RACE reads; one entry per CDR3 protein. The repertoire holds 550,000 to 700,000 distinct CDR3 sequences, with 25% to 30% as singletons. Sequencing was done on a sample of blood. The receptors shown here come from a woman in her seventies in good health.

This clonotype was seen only a few times. The chain uses TRBV20-1 and TRBJ2-3; 8 bases agree with TRBD2. Germline CDR1 and CDR2: DFQATT and SNEGSKA (reference sequence). This CDR3 contains 15 residues. Trimming took 2 bases from V and 2 from J; bases not matched to a gene: 6. The CDR3 region is CSARTSGGATDTQYF. The CDR3, as DNA: TGCAGTGCTAGAACTTCGGGGGGGGCCACAGATACGCAGTATTTT.

The rearrangement links TRBV6-1 to TRBJ2-7; 7 bases are a match to TRBD1. Germline V CDR1 and CDR2: MNHNS, SASEGT. V dropped 7 bases and J dropped 0; count of bases not matched to a gene: 9. There are 15 residues in the CDR3. The CDR3 coding sequence is TGTGCCAGCAATCCGACAGGGACCATCTCCTACGAGCAGTACTTC. It encodes CASNPTGTISYEQYF.

The rearrangement joins TRBV3-1 to TRBJ1-2; D not certain. V dropped 2 bases and J dropped 4 bases, with 8 bases sitting between them. This CDR3 comprises 13 residues. Germline CDR1 and CDR2: LGHDT and YNNKEL (reference sequence). In nucleotides, the CDR3 is TGTGCCAGCAGCCAAAGCAGGTCCTATGGCTACACCTTC. Amino acids: CASSQSRSYGYTF.

In its sample, this clonotype was seen a few times. The rearrangement joins TRBV24-1 to TRBJ2-1; 9 nucleotides agree with TRBD1. Germline V CDR1 and CDR2: KGHDR, SFDVKD. Trimming took 6 bases from V and 8 from J; bases not matched to a gene: 7. CDR3 length equals 14 residues. DNA of the CDR3: TGTGCCACCAGTACCACAGGGGGCACGGATGAGCAGTTCTTC. Translated: CATSTTGGTDEQFF.

This sequence joins TRBV7-2 and TRBJ2-2; D possibly corresponds to TRBD1 (6 bases). Per the germline V gene, CDR1 is SGHTA and CDR2 is FQGNSA. V was shortened by 5 bases and J by 3 bases, with 16 bases between the two germline ends. CDR3 length: 16 amino acids. This chain's CDR3 is CASSPRTEIDTGELFF. The CDR3 DNA sequence: TGTGCCAGCAGCCCCAGGACAGAGATCGACACCGGGGAGCTGTTTTTT.

J is TRBJ2-7 and V is TRBV27; D is tentatively TRBD1 or TRBD2 (5 bases each). The germline V gene encodes CDR1 MNHEY and CDR2 SMNVEV (reference sequence). The CDR3 consists of 15 residues. Trimming shortened V by 5 bases and J by 1 base, and 15 bases separated the two germline ends. Here the CDR3 reads CASSTLRGSSYEQYF. The CDR3 nucleotides read TGTGCCAGCAGTACCCTGAGGGGTTCTTCCTACGAGCAGTACTTC.

The rearrangement joins TRBV6-6 to TRBJ2-4, with D maybe TRBD2 (6 bases). The germline V gene encodes CDR1 MNHNY and CDR2 SVGAGI (reference sequence). CDR3 length equals 16 residues. Trimming removed 6 bases at V and 1 base at J, with 16 bases between. The CDR3 sequence: CASRRVGGGAKNIQYF. CDR3 coding DNA: TGTGCCAGCAGACGGGTGGGCGGAGGGGCCAAAAACATTCAGTACTTC.

This clonotype was picked up a small number of times. The chain couples TRBV18 to TRBJ2-5, with TRBD2 matching over 14 bases. The DNA end is more similar to TRBJ2-7, so the J call may be wrong. The germline V gene encodes CDR1 KGHSH and CDR2 LQKENI. The CDR3 consists of 15 residues. CDR3 region: CASSGLAGGVYEQYF. CDR3 DNA: TGTGCCAGCTCAGGACTAGCGGGGGGAGTCTACGAGCAGTACTTC.

The V call is TRBV27, the J call TRBJ2-7; 7 bases are a match to TRBD2. V trimming: 8 bases; J trimming: 2 bases; junction bases outside the gene matches: 15. This CDR3 comprises 16 residues. Germline V gene sequence: CDR1 MNHEY, CDR2 SMNVEV (reference sequence). The CDR3 DNA follows: TGTGCCAGCCGCCGGGGGGTCGGGACGGGCACCTACGAGCAGTACTTC. Protein sequence: CASRRGVGTGTYEQYF.

The V call is TRBV20-1, the J call TRBJ2-1; TRBD1 matches at 11 bases. Per germline, CDR1 DFQATT and CDR2 SNEGSKA (reference sequence). This CDR3 has 15 residues. V shed 4 bases, J shed 7 bases, and the junction held 9 bases outside the gene matches. The CDR3 loop reads CSAKTGTGGKNEQFF. CDR3 nucleotide sequence: TGCAGTGCTAAAACCGGGACAGGGGGAAAGAATGAGCAGTTCTTC.

In this sample, this clonotype turned up a few times. This chain's CDR3 is CSARTGQKYGYTF. The CDR3 DNA follows: TGCAGTGCTAGAACGGGACAGAAGTATGGCTACACCTTC. The V and J genes are TRBV20-1 and TRBJ1-2; 7 nucleotides match TRBD1. After removal of 2 bases from V and 5 bases from J, the junction contained 5 bases not matched to a gene. Per the germline V gene, CDR1 is DFQATT and CDR2 is SNEGSKA (reference sequence). The CDR3 runs to 13 residues.

The chain has TRBV4-3 and TRBJ2-2; weak D call: TRBD2 (6 bases). This CDR3 is 15 amino acids long. Germline assignment: CDR1 LGHNA and CDR2 YSLEER. V was pared by 0 bases and J by 9 bases, with 14 bases between. The CDR3 nucleotides are TGCGCCAGCAGCCAAGAACTATCGGGGGACCGGGAGCTGTTTTTT. This encodes CASSQELSGDRELFF.

The chain's CDR3 is CASSLEQGAGEQYF. The CDR3 DNA reads as TGCGCCAGCAGCTTGGAACAGGGGGCGGGCGAGCAGTACTTC. The J gene is TRBJ2-1, the V gene TRBV5-1; the match to TRBD1 covers 9 bases. The tail of the sequence fits TRBJ2-7 better, so the J call may be wrong. This CDR3 is built from 14 residues. From germline, CDR1 is SGHRS and CDR2 YFSETQ.

This clonotype was recorded a few times. This chain connects TRBV20-1 to TRBJ1-4; D uncertain. V was clipped by 0 bases and J by 5 bases, with 10 bases between them. Germline values: CDR1 DFQATT, CDR2 SNEGSKA (reference sequence). CDR3 size: 14 residues. CDR3: CSARDQRANEKLFF. CDR3 sequence (DNA): TGCAGTGCTAGAGATCAACGGGCAAATGAAAAACTGTTTTTT.

The V call is TRBV5-1, the J call TRBJ1-1, with D uncertain. This CDR3 region has 14 residues. The V and J ends lost 2 bases and 11 bases respectively, with 19 bases between them. Per germline, CDR1 SGHRS and CDR2 YFSETQ. The CDR3 bases are TGCGCCAGCAGCTTAACCGCCGGCGACCCCACGGCTTTCTTT. It codes for CASSLTAGDPTAFF.

This clonotype was detected only a few times. The V gene is TRBV29-1, the J gene TRBJ2-1, with TRBD1 as a possible D gene (6 bases). CDR1 and CDR2 from the germline V gene are SQVTM and ANQGSEA. The V gene lost 3 bases and the J gene lost 0 bases, with 12 bases spanning the gap. The CDR3 extends over 15 amino acids. The CDR3 DNA is TGCAGCGTTGATAACAGGGCTACCTCCTACAATGAGCAGTTCTTC. Translated: CSVDNRATSYNEQFF.

The rearrangement joins TRBV7-2 to TRBJ2-3; no firm D call. The CDR3 contains 17 residues. CDR1 is SGHTA, CDR2 FQGNSA, per germline. V lost 5 bases, J lost 3 bases, and 21 bases lay in between. CDR3 sequence: CASSRRAITSGTDTQYF. In DNA form, the CDR3 reads TGTGCCAGCAGCAGAAGGGCCATCACGTCGGGTACAGATACGCAGTATTTT.

The chain employs TRBV20-1 and TRBJ2-7, with D tentatively TRBD1 or TRBD2 (5 bases each). Germline lookup yields CDR1 DFQATT and CDR2 SNEGSKA (reference sequence). V lost 5 bases and J lost 3, with 14 bases in between. This CDR3 region has 13 residues. The CDR3 region has the DNA TGCAGTGCTCGGTACGGGGCACACTACGAGCAGTACTTC. It yields the protein CSARYGAHYEQYF.

This clonotype was recorded a few times. The chain is built from TRBV6-2 or TRBV6-3 and TRBJ2-4; D might be TRBD1 (6 bases). The CDR3 extends over 15 amino acids. Trimming stripped 7 bases from V and 0 bases from J, with 13 bases between. Germline values: CDR1 MNHEY, CDR2 SVGEGT. In DNA, the CDR3 is TGTGCCAGCACTCCCGGACAGCTAGCCAAAAACATTCAGTACTTC. Amino acid sequence: CASTPGQLAKNIQYF.

This clonotype was seen more than once but under ten times. The chain links TRBV2 to TRBJ2-3, with D uncertain. Germline V lookup: CDR1 SNHLY, CDR2 FYNNEI. Trimming removed 6 bases from V and 11 bases from J, with 12 bases in between. The CDR3 length is 11 residues. Written as DNA, the CDR3 is TGTGCCAGCAGAGTAGCCCCTAAGCAGTATTTT. Translating gives CASRVAPKQYF.

V usage is TRBV5-6 and J usage is TRBJ2-5, with 8 bases aligning to TRBD1. This CDR3 has 14 residues. Germline V CDR1 and CDR2: SGHDT, YYEEEE. The junction had 10 bases not matched to a gene; V was cut back by 1 base and J by 11 bases. The CDR3 nucleotides read TGTGCCAGCAGCTTGCCACAGGGGGGATGGAAGCAGTACTTC. Residues: CASSLPQGGWKQYF.

This clonotype was counted between two and nine times. This rearrangement joins TRBV2 to TRBJ2-7, with 7 bases matching TRBD1. CDR1 is SNHLY, CDR2 FYNNEI, per germline. The CDR3 spans 15 residues. The V and J ends lost 7 bases and 0 bases, in that order; junction bases with no gene match: 9. CDR3 sequence reads: CASNRQGAGSYEQYF. In DNA form, the CDR3 reads TGTGCCAGCAACCGACAGGGCGCGGGCTCCTACGAGCAGTACTTC.

The chain has TRBV20-1 and TRBJ2-3; 7 nucleotides line up with TRBD1. This CDR3 comprises 18 residues. CDR1 is DFQATT and CDR2 is SNEGSKA in the germline V gene (reference sequence). Trimming took 2 bases from V and 2 from J; bases not matched to a gene: 16. This chain's CDR3 is CSARKGPKTGVTTDTQYF. The CDR3 DNA is TGCAGTGCTAGAAAGGGGCCAAAAACAGGGGTTACCACAGATACGCAGTATTTT.

The rearrangement joins TRBV20-1 to TRBJ2-3; 9 bases map to TRBD2. CDR3 size: 15 residues. J lost 2 bases, V lost 3 bases, and 6 bases had no gene match. In germline, CDR1 is DFQATT, CDR2 SNEGSKA (reference sequence). The CDR3 DNA reads as TGCAGTGCTAGGGGCAGCGGGGGGCCCACAGATACGCAGTATTTT. It is translated as CSARGSGGPTDTQYF.

This clonotype was seen only a few times. The CDR3 DNA is TGTGCCAACACCCTTACAGGGGCGATGAACACTGAAGCTTTCTTT. Its protein product is CANTLTGAMNTEAFF. The rearrangement uses TRBV27 and TRBJ1-1, with 7 bases lining up with TRBD1. This CDR3 has 15 residues. J lost 0 bases, V lost 10 bases, and 11 bases had no gene match. Germline lookup yields CDR1 MNHEY and CDR2 SMNVEV (reference sequence).

The chain carries TRBV5-1 and TRBJ2-5; D remains ambiguous. The CDR3 loop spans 13 amino acids. V was shortened by 4 bases and J by 3 bases, with 10 bases between the two germline ends. The V gene's germline CDR1 is SGHRS and CDR2 YFSETQ. CDR3 residues: CASSRRIEETQYF. The CDR3 nucleotides are TGCGCCAGCAGCCGCCGGATAGAAGAGACCCAGTACTTC.

V and J are TRBV7-2 and TRBJ1-4; D is unclear. This CDR3 has 14 amino acids. Trimming shortened V by 4 bases and J by 4 bases, and 10 bases separated the two germline ends. CDR1 and CDR2 (germline): SGHTA, FQGNSA. The CDR3 is CASSSLVLNEKLFF. The CDR3 coding sequence is TGTGCCAGCAGCTCTCTGGTCCTTAATGAAAAACTGTTTTTT.

This clonotype has more than one count but fewer than ten. The V gene is TRBV20-1, the J gene TRBJ1-2; a weak D match, TRBD1 (6 bases). The CDR3 sequence is 14 residues long. Trimming took off 3 bases at V and 3 bases at J, with 14 bases between the two ends. The germline V gene has CDR1 DFQATT and CDR2 SNEGSKA (reference sequence). CDR3: CSASLRGQHYGYTF. For the CDR3, the DNA is TGCAGTGCTAGTCTCCGGGGGCAGCACTATGGCTACACCTTC.

In this sample, this clonotype turned up a few times. This sequence joins TRBV5-6 and TRBJ2-5; no clear D gene. Trimming left V 0 bases short and J 4 bases short, with 13 bases between. The germline V gene has CDR1 SGHDT and CDR2 YYEEEE. This CDR3 is built from 15 residues. The CDR3 region is CASSLDGSVGETQYF. In DNA form, the CDR3 reads TGTGCCAGCAGCTTGGATGGATCGGTGGGAGAGACCCAGTACTTC.